This is a list of T cell receptor beta chains from one sample in a study of spatial heterogeneity in lung cancer. TCRdb reanalysed the 5' RACE reads using MiXCR and keeps one entry per CDR3 protein. Counted here are about 85,000 distinct CDR3 sequences, 15% to 25% occurring once; the ten biggest clones make up 6.2%. This material consisted of PBMCs, taken at surgery. The receptor set was obtained from a male donor with early-stage non-small cell lung cancer. CDR3s include the opening cysteine and the closing phenylalanine or tryptophan. The D gene is left open where the match is weak. Some rows have no size entry. The others give once, few or many, or a class for an expanded clone.

cdr3_length: 14
v_call: TRBV7-3
d_call: NA
j_call: TRBJ1-1
clone_size: NA
cdr3_aa: CASSRDGWNTEAFF

cdr3_length: 15
v_call: TRBV7-3
d_call: NA
j_call: TRBJ2-5
clone_size: NA
cdr3_aa: CASSLTGDSLETQYF

cdr3_length: 14
v_call: TRBV5-1
d_call: TRBD1
j_call: TRBJ1-1
clone_size: NA
cdr3_aa: CASSRGQENTEAFF

cdr3_length: 12
v_call: TRBV6-7
d_call: NA
j_call: TRBJ1-5
clone_size: few
cdr3_aa: CASSLQDQPQHF

cdr3_length: 15
v_call: TRBV2
d_call: NA
j_call: TRBJ2-2
clone_size: NA
cdr3_aa: CASSEAGTPAGELFF

cdr3_length: 15
v_call: TRBV7-3
d_call: NA
j_call: TRBJ2-3
clone_size: NA
cdr3_aa: CASSERAGITDTQYF

cdr3_length: 14
v_call: TRBV7-2
d_call: TRBD1
j_call: TRBJ1-2
clone_size: few
cdr3_aa: CASSQRTGDYGYTF

cdr3_length: 13
v_call: TRBV12-5
d_call: NA
j_call: TRBJ1-2
clone_size: NA
cdr3_aa: CASGREANYGYTF

cdr3_length: 13
v_call: TRBV20-1
d_call: NA
j_call: TRBJ2-1
clone_size: few
cdr3_aa: CSARVVQVNEQFF

cdr3_length: 14
v_call: TRBV7-2
d_call: TRBD2
j_call: TRBJ2-7
clone_size: NA
cdr3_aa: CASHTSGRAYEQYF

cdr3_length: 11
v_call: TRBV20-1
d_call: TRBD1
j_call: TRBJ1-1
clone_size: few
cdr3_aa: CSALTGPGAFF

cdr3_length: 16
v_call: TRBV15
d_call: NA
j_call: TRBJ2-3
clone_size: NA
cdr3_aa: CATSRATAVSTDTQYF

cdr3_length: 16
v_call: TRBV6-2/TRBV6-3
d_call: TRBD1
j_call: TRBJ2-3
clone_size: many
cdr3_aa: CASSSRYRGRTDTQYF

cdr3_length: 14
v_call: TRBV5-1
d_call: NA
j_call: TRBJ2-3
clone_size: few
cdr3_aa: CASSLAQRGDTQYF

cdr3_length: 15
v_call: TRBV20-1
d_call: NA
j_call: TRBJ2-3
clone_size: few
cdr3_aa: CSAGPGSTSTDTQYF

cdr3_length: 14
v_call: TRBV5-1
d_call: TRBD1
j_call: TRBJ2-5
clone_size: few
cdr3_aa: CASSTGQDQETQYF

cdr3_length: 15
v_call: TRBV7-9
d_call: NA
j_call: TRBJ2-1
clone_size: NA
cdr3_aa: CASSLLRGPNNEQFF

cdr3_length: 14
v_call: TRBV19
d_call: NA
j_call: TRBJ1-6
clone_size: many
cdr3_aa: CASSLGQPGSPLHF

cdr3_length: 14
v_call: TRBV15
d_call: TRBD1
j_call: TRBJ1-5
clone_size: many
cdr3_aa: CATGTGDSNQPQHF

cdr3_length: 17
v_call: TRBV28
d_call: TRBD1
j_call: TRBJ1-6
clone_size: few
cdr3_aa: CASRTTGGSSYNSPLHF

cdr3_length: 13
v_call: TRBV19
d_call: NA
j_call: TRBJ1-1
clone_size: few
cdr3_aa: CASSLRMNTEAFF

cdr3_length: 15
v_call: TRBV28
d_call: TRBD1
j_call: TRBJ1-5
clone_size: NA
cdr3_aa: CASRDTGGVNQPQHF

cdr3_length: 14
v_call: TRBV6-1
d_call: TRBD1
j_call: TRBJ1-5
clone_size: NA
cdr3_aa: CASHWDSSNQPQHF

cdr3_length: 12
v_call: TRBV10-3
d_call: NA
j_call: TRBJ2-7
clone_size: few
cdr3_aa: CAISAGRNEQYF

cdr3_length: 13
v_call: TRBV7-3
d_call: NA
j_call: TRBJ1-5
clone_size: few
cdr3_aa: CASSPALGEPQHF

cdr3_length: 14
v_call: TRBV5-4
d_call: TRBD1
j_call: TRBJ1-1
clone_size: NA
cdr3_aa: CASTAGTGNTEAFF

cdr3_length: 15
v_call: TRBV14
d_call: NA
j_call: TRBJ2-5
clone_size: few
cdr3_aa: CASSQEDTVVETQYF

cdr3_length: 11
v_call: TRBV2
d_call: TRBD2
j_call: TRBJ2-7
clone_size: many
cdr3_aa: CRSSGAGEQYF

cdr3_length: 12
v_call: TRBV7-2
d_call: NA
j_call: TRBJ2-3
clone_size: NA
cdr3_aa: CASGLSTDTQYF

cdr3_length: 13
v_call: TRBV7-2
d_call: NA
j_call: TRBJ2-2
clone_size: NA
cdr3_aa: CASSGTPVGELFF

cdr3_length: 12
v_call: TRBV21-1
d_call: NA
j_call: TRBJ2-1
clone_size: NA
cdr3_aa: CASVNPYNEQFF

cdr3_length: 17
v_call: TRBV4-1
d_call: TRBD1
j_call: TRBJ1-4
clone_size: many
cdr3_aa: CASSPGQGIPTNEKLFF

cdr3_length: 13
v_call: TRBV3-1
d_call: TRBD1
j_call: TRBJ1-5
clone_size: many
cdr3_aa: CASGDRGDQPQHF